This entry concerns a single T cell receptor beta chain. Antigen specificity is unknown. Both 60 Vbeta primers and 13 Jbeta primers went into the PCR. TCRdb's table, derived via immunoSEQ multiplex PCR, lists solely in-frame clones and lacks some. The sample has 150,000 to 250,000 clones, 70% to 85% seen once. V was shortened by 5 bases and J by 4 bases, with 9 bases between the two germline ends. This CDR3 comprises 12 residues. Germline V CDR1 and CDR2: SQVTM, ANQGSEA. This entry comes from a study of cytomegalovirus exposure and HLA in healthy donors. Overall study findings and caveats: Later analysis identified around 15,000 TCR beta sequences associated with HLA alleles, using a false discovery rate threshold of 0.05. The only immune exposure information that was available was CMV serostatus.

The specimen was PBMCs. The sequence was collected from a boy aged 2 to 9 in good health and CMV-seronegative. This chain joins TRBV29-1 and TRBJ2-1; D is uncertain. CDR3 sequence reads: CSVLGGYNEQFF. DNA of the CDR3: TGCAGCGTTCTCGGCGGATACAATGAGCAGTTCTTC.